This entry lists 22 T cell receptor beta chains sequenced from one sample in a study of blood T cell repertoires in COVID-19. Sequencing was performed with immunoSEQ multiplex PCR; in TCRdb, only in-frame clones are kept and a portion is missing. The profile shows more than 55,000 clones, roughly four fifths of them singletons. Material for sequencing was peripheral blood. These receptors originate from a woman over 75 with acute or convalescent COVID-19.

V gene TRBV6-5 combines with J gene TRBJ2-2; 8 nucleotides match TRBD1. Germline trimming cut 5 bases from V and 7 bases from J; bases unmatched to any gene: 3. CDR1 is MNHEY, CDR2 SVGAGI, per germline. The CDR3 covers 13 residues. As DNA, the CDR3 is TGTGCCAGCAGTAAACAGGGGGTCGGGGAGCTGTTTTTT. Amino acids: CASSKQGVGELFF.

The chain has TRBV7-3 and TRBJ2-3, with 9 bases matching TRBD2. Germline V gene sequence: CDR1 SGHTA, CDR2 FQGTGA. The CDR3 length is 20 residues. After removal of 5 bases from V and 0 bases from J, the junction contained 18 bases not matched to a gene. CDR3 sequence reads: CASSRWGIVSGGSSTDTQYF. For the CDR3, the DNA is TGTGCCAGCAGCCGTTGGGGCATAGTGAGCGGGGGGTCTAGCACAGATACGCAGTATTTT.

The V call is TRBV4-1, the J call TRBJ1-5; the D gene is possibly TRBD1 (5 bases). This CDR3 is built from 16 residues. Between the trimmed V and J ends, which lost 2 bases and 0 bases, there was a span of 11 bases. The germline V gene encodes CDR1 MGHRA and CDR2 YSYEKL. CDR3 in amino acids: CASSQTGHYSNQPQHF. CDR3 DNA: TGCGCCAGCAGCCAAACCGGACACTATAGCAATCAGCCCCAGCATTTT.

The chain couples TRBV5-1 to TRBJ2-3, with TRBD1 matching over 7 bases. V was clipped by 0 bases and J by 2 bases; unmatched bases: 6. This CDR3 has 16 amino acids. Germline V gene data show CDR1 as SGHRS and CDR2 as YFSETQ. CDR3 in amino acids: CASSLDGTANTDTQYF. For the CDR3, the DNA is TGCGCCAGCAGCTTGGATGGGACAGCAAACACAGATACGCAGTATTTT.

The chain has TRBV2 and TRBJ1-2; the match to TRBD1 covers 10 bases. Losses at the gene ends were 5 bases for V and 2 bases for J; bases not matched to a gene: 2. CDR1 is SNHLY, CDR2 FYNNEI, per germline. This CDR3 has 14 amino acids. This chain's CDR3 is CASSPGQGNYGYTF. In nucleotides, the CDR3 is TGTGCCAGCAGTCCGGGACAGGGGAACTATGGCTACACCTTC.

This clone was seen only a few times. The chain uses TRBV19 and TRBJ2-3; TRBD2 aligns across 8 bases. Germline CDR1 LNHDA, CDR2 SQIVND (reference sequence). CDR3 length: 13 residues. Losses at the gene ends were 9 bases for V and 14 bases for J; bases not matched to a gene: 16. CDR3 region: CASSPSLAGGGYF. The DNA of the CDR3 is TGTGCCAGCTCCCCCTCCCTGGCGGGGGGCGGGTATTTT.

The chain carries TRBV18 and TRBJ2-7; TRBD1 agrees at 7 bases. V trimming: 2 bases; J trimming: 6 bases; junction bases outside the gene matches: 4. The CDR3 loop spans 13 amino acids. Germline-derived CDR1 and CDR2 are KGHSH and LQKENI. The CDR3 reads CASSPATGFEQYF. CDR3 nucleotide sequence: TGTGCCAGCTCACCAGCGACAGGGTTCGAGCAGTACTTC.

This clone was seen only once. V is TRBV5-5 and J is TRBJ2-3, with D possibly matching TRBD1 (5 bases). The V gene's germline CDR1 is SGHKS and CDR2 YYEKEE (reference sequence). The length of the CDR3 is 13 residues. V was clipped by 0 bases and J by 6 bases, with 8 bases between them. The CDR3 DNA reads as TGTGCCAGCAGCTTGGGGCCAGGGGATACGCAGTATTTT. Encoded protein: CASSLGPGDTQYF. Combining the CDR3 with reference TRBV5-5 and TRBJ2-3 gives the whole variable domain DAGVTQSPTHLIKTRGQQVTLRCSPISGHKSVSWYQQVLGQGPQFIFQYYEKEERGRGNFPDRFSARQFPNYSSELNVNALLLGDSALYLCASSLGPGDTQYFGPGTRLTVL.

The rearrangement uses TRBV10-3 and TRBJ1-5; 7 bases match TRBD1. CDR3 length: 16 residues. V shed 0 bases, J shed 4 bases, and the junction held 6 bases outside the gene matches. The V gene's germline CDR1 is ENHRY and CDR2 SYGVKD. The CDR3 region has the DNA TGTGCCATCAGTGAGTCGACAGGGAGAAAAAATCAGCCCCAGCATTTT. This translates into CAISESTGRKNQPQHF.

This rearrangement joins TRBV7-6 to TRBJ2-5; 10 bases align to TRBD1. Germline V gives CDR1 SGHVS, CDR2 FNYEAQ. V trimming: 4 bases; J trimming: 5 bases; junction bases outside the gene matches: 10. CDR3 length: 16 residues. The DNA of the CDR3 is TGTGCCAGCAGCTCAGACCTGACAGGGGGCCAGGAGACCCAGTACTTC. Translation: CASSSDLTGGQETQYF.

The rearrangement uses TRBV4-1 and TRBJ1-2; 8 nucleotides line up with TRBD1. This CDR3 has 18 amino acids. Germline values: CDR1 MGHRA, CDR2 YSYEKL. The ends lost 1 base at V and 0 bases at J; junction bases unmatched: 10. The CDR3 loop reads CASSQGRQGPISNYGYTF. As DNA, the CDR3 is TGCGCCAGCAGCCAAGGAAGACAGGGGCCAATTTCTAACTATGGCTACACCTTC.

This clone was seen a single time. The J gene is TRBJ1-4, the V gene TRBV14; 10 positions agree with TRBD1. J gave up 2 bases and V 5 bases, and 8 bases lay outside the gene matches. CDR3 length: 17 amino acids. Per the germline V gene, CDR1 is SGHDN and CDR2 is FVKESK. DNA for the CDR3: TGTGCCAGCAGCTCCGGGACAGGGGCGCGGACTAATGAAAAACTGTTTTTT. As protein: CASSSGTGARTNEKLFF.

The V and J genes are TRBV19 and TRBJ2-7; 12 nucleotides line up with TRBD1. Germline-derived CDR1 and CDR2 are LNHDA and SQIVND (reference sequence). The CDR3 covers 15 residues. Trimming cost V 6 bases and J 7 bases; bases outside gene matches: 10. The CDR3 region is CASSPTGQGAREQYF. The CDR3 coding sequence is TGTGCCAGTAGCCCCACGGGACAGGGGGCGAGGGAGCAGTACTTC.

This clone was seen just once. The V and J genes are TRBV5-4 and TRBJ2-1; 11 bases align to TRBD1. Losses at the gene ends were 0 bases for V and 5 bases for J; bases not matched to a gene: 4. The length of the CDR3 is 16 residues. The germline CDR1 and CDR2 sequences are SGHNT and YYREEE (reference sequence). The CDR3 sequence is CASSLGEGQGDNEQFF. The CDR3 DNA follows: TGTGCCAGCAGCTTGGGGGAGGGACAGGGGGACAATGAGCAGTTCTTC.

This chain links TRBV7-9 with TRBJ2-3; D is unclear. This CDR3 is 16 amino acids long. CDR1 SEHNR and CDR2 FQNEAQ come from the germline V gene (reference sequence). V dropped 5 bases and J dropped 0 bases, with 15 bases sitting between them. DNA for the CDR3: TGTGCCAGCAGCCCATCAGGTTTATCTAGCACAGATACGCAGTATTTT. Residues: CASSPSGLSSTDTQYF. Filled out from reference TRBV7-9 and TRBJ2-3, the complete variable domain reads DTGVSQNPRHKITKRGQNVTFRCDPISEHNRLYWYRQTLGQGPEFLTYFQNEAQLEKSRLLSDRFSAERPKGSFSTLEIQRTEQGDSAMYLCASSPSGLSSTDTQYFGPGTRLTVL.

V usage is TRBV9 and J usage is TRBJ1-4; D may be TRBD1 (6 bases). The V gene's germline CDR1 is SGDLS and CDR2 YYNGEE. With 4 bases removed from V and 8 bases from J, the gap between germline ends came to 18 bases. The CDR3 has 15 residues. The CDR3 nucleotides are TGTGCCAGCAGCCCCTGGAAGGGGGGGGCAGAAAAACTGTTTTTT. It encodes CASSPWKGGAEKLFF.

The chain joins TRBV19 to TRBJ2-3; 7 bases map to TRBD2. This CDR3 has 15 residues. Trimming at V came to 6 bases and at J to 1 base, leaving 7 bases not matched to a gene. Germline V gene sequence: CDR1 LNHDA, CDR2 SQIVND (reference sequence). The CDR3, as DNA: TGTGCCAGTAGAGAGCGGGGCGCGGGCACAGATACGCAGTATTTT. This translates into CASRERGAGTDTQYF.

The chain employs TRBV5-4 and TRBJ1-4; D is possibly TRBD1 (5 bases). The V gene lost 0 bases and the J gene lost 3 bases, with 15 bases spanning the gap. CDR1 is SGHNT and CDR2 is YYREEE in the germline V gene (reference sequence). This CDR3 has 17 amino acids. CDR3 amino acids: CASSLGATGGPNEKLFF. The CDR3 region has the DNA TGTGCCAGCAGCTTGGGGGCCACAGGAGGGCCTAATGAAAAACTGTTTTTT.

The sample holds a few counts of this clone. This rearrangement joins TRBV6-6 to TRBJ1-5, with 10 bases lining up with TRBD1. J gave up 6 bases and V 4 bases, and 9 bases lay outside the gene matches. This CDR3 is 16 amino acids long. The germline V gene has CDR1 MNHNY and CDR2 SVGAGI (reference sequence). CDR3 protein: CASSSPQTGGIQPQHF. CDR3 nucleotide sequence: TGTGCCAGCAGTTCGCCCCAGACAGGGGGCATTCAGCCCCAGCATTTT.

To note about this clone: Other DNA sequences from this sample encode an identical CDR3 as well. The V call is TRBV5-1, the J call TRBJ2-1, with 12 bases aligning to TRBD2. Germline lookup yields CDR1 SGHRS and CDR2 YFSETQ. This CDR3 contains 15 residues. V gave up 4 bases and J gave up 3 bases; unmatched junction bases: 2. This CDR3 is CASSLLAGGYNEQFF. The CDR3 nucleotides read TGCGCCAGCAGCCTACTAGCGGGGGGCTACAATGAGCAGTTCTTC.

Notes on this clone: One junction end disagrees with the germline gene, perhaps due to a read error. This chain links TRBV11-2 with TRBJ1-1; TRBD1 matches at 8 bases. The CDR3 is made up of 14 amino acids. Germline V CDR1 and CDR2: SGHAT, FQNNGV. The CDR3 nucleotides read TGTGCCAGCACCTTAGCCACAGGGGGCACTGAAGCTTTCTTT. It is translated as CASTLATGGTEAFF.

This clone was counted between two and nine times. CDR3 in amino acids: CASSDMPGQGYEQYF. Here the CDR3 DNA reads TGCGCCAGCAGCGATATGCCGGGACAGGGTTACGAGCAGTACTTC. The rearrangement joins TRBV5-1 to TRBJ2-7; TRBD1 agrees at 9 bases. V shed 4 bases and J 4 bases; nucleotides not matched to a gene: 9. This CDR3 region has 15 residues. The germline CDR1 and CDR2 sequences are SGHRS and YFSETQ.